The present T cell receptor (beta chain) was sequenced within a study of blood T cell repertoires in COVID-19. At the level of the study: PBMCs, B-cell-depleted T cells, or T cells provided the cDNA or gDNA that made up the material.

The germline V and J ends were trimmed by 3 bases and 2 bases, with 29 bases remaining between them. The germline gives CDR1 MDHEN, CDR2 SYDVKM. This CDR3 comprises 21 residues. In the authors' workflow: Quantification of nucleated cells was approximated via reference gene primer amplification. Generated by immunoSEQ multiplex PCR, the TCRdb table keeps only in-frame clones and is missing some. The DNA was the basis for D and trimming; V, J and clone size are from that table. This table holds 270,000 or so clones, roughly four fifths found once. The gene calls are TRBV28 and TRBJ1-5, with no clear D. This receptor was obtained from a woman in her forties or fifties who had recovered from COVID-19. Specimen: peripheral blood. Here the CDR3 DNA reads TGTGCCAGCAGTTTTGTTTTTTCCGTCAGTTTAAGGGTCGGGGGCAATCAGCCCCAGCATTTT. Translation gives CASSFVFSVSLRVGGNQPQHF.